This is a list of T cell receptor beta chains from one sample in a study of cytomegalovirus exposure and HLA in healthy donors. The repertoire was sequenced with immunoSEQ multiplex PCR; TCRdb's copy has only in-frame clones and lacks some. The sample has 150,000 to 200,000 clones, about 80% seen once. Sequences were obtained from PBMCs. These receptors were obtained from a woman aged 25 to 39 in good health and CMV-seronegative. Both conserved end residues are part of each CDR3. A D gene is named only where the DNA matches it firmly. Clone size, where shown, is once, few, many, or a class for clones that have expanded.

D gene: TRBD1; clone size: -; J gene: TRBJ1-3; V gene: TRBV18; CDR3 DNA: TGTGCCAGCTCACCACCAACAGGGGACCGTGGAAACACCATATATTTT; CDR3 protein: CASSPPTGDRGNTIYF
D gene: -; clone size: -; J gene: TRBJ2-5; V gene: TRBV7-9; CDR3 DNA: TGTTCCAGCAGCTTAGGTGCAGGGGCGATCAACCAAGAGACCCAGTACTTC; CDR3 protein: CSSSLGAGAINQETQYF
D gene: TRBD1; clone size: -; J gene: TRBJ1-2; V gene: TRBV9; CDR3 DNA: TGTGCCAGCAGCGCCGGGACAGCTAACTATGGCTACACCTTC; CDR3 protein: CASSAGTANYGYTF
D gene: -; clone size: -; J gene: TRBJ2-3; V gene: TRBV28; CDR3 DNA: TGTGCCAGCAGTCACGGACAGTTCACAGATACGCAGTATTTT; CDR3 protein: CASSHGQFTDTQYF
D gene: TRBD2; clone size: -; J gene: TRBJ2-5; V gene: TRBV2; CDR3 DNA: TGTGCCAGCAGTGGGGGACTAGCGGGGTTTGAGACCCAGTACTTC; CDR3 protein: CASSGGLAGFETQYF
D gene: -; clone size: few; J gene: TRBJ2-7; V gene: TRBV28; CDR3 DNA: TGTGCCAGCAGTTTATTAGGCAGGGGCTACGAGCAGTACTTC; CDR3 protein: CASSLLGRGYEQYF
D gene: -; clone size: -; J gene: TRBJ1-2; V gene: TRBV28; CDR3 DNA: TGTGCCAGCAGAACAGGCTATGGCTACACCTTC; CDR3 protein: CASRTGYGYTF
D gene: TRBD2; clone size: -; J gene: TRBJ2-1; V gene: TRBV7-9; CDR3 DNA: TGTGCCAGCAGCTTAGCGGGGGGAGTAGCGGGGAATGAGCAGTTCTTC; CDR3 protein: CASSLAGGVAGNEQFF
D gene: TRBD2; clone size: -; J gene: TRBJ2-1; V gene: TRBV9; CDR3 DNA: TGTGCCAGCAGCGTAGAATCCCCGACTAGCGGTTTCTACAATGAGCAGTTCTTC; CDR3 protein: CASSVESPTSGFYNEQFF
D gene: TRBD1; clone size: once; J gene: TRBJ1-4; V gene: TRBV7-9; CDR3 DNA: TGTGCCAGCAGCCTCCGGGACAGGGGGCACACTAATGAAAAACTGTTTTTT; CDR3 protein: CASSLRDRGHTNEKLFF
D gene: TRBD1; clone size: few; J gene: TRBJ2-3; V gene: TRBV18; CDR3 DNA: TGTGCCAGCTCACCCGGGACAGGTAGAGATACGCAGTATTTT; CDR3 protein: CASSPGTGRDTQYF
D gene: -; clone size: -; J gene: TRBJ2-6; V gene: TRBV5-1; CDR3 DNA: TGCGCCAGCAGTGAGACCGTCTCTGGGGCCAACGGCCTGACTTTC; CDR3 protein: CASSETVSGANGLTF
D gene: TRBD2; clone size: -; J gene: TRBJ2-3; V gene: TRBV18; CDR3 DNA: TGTGCCAGCTCACTATATAAACCGGGACTAGGTAGCACAGATACGCAGTATTTT; CDR3 protein: CASSLYKPGLGSTDTQYF
D gene: TRBD1; clone size: -; J gene: TRBJ2-5; V gene: TRBV5-1; CDR3 DNA: TGCGCCAGCAGCGAGGCCAGGGGGTACCAAGAGACCCAGTACTTC; CDR3 protein: CASSEARGYQETQYF
D gene: -; clone size: once; J gene: TRBJ2-6; V gene: TRBV5-4; CDR3 DNA: TGTGCCAGCAGCTTGGTACAGCCCTTCTCTGGGGCCAACGTCCTGACTTTC; CDR3 protein: CASSLVQPFSGANVLTF
D gene: -; clone size: -; J gene: TRBJ2-2; V gene: TRBV7-2; CDR3 DNA: TGTGCCAGCAGCTTAGATGTGGGCTCGAACACCGGGGAGCTGTTTTTT; CDR3 protein: CASSLDVGSNTGELFF
D gene: -; clone size: -; J gene: TRBJ2-7; V gene: TRBV28; CDR3 DNA: TGTGCCAGCAGTTTATTGAACCCCGGACAGAACTTCACCTACGAGCAGTACTTC; CDR3 protein: CASSLLNPGQNFTYEQYF
D gene: -; clone size: -; J gene: TRBJ2-1; V gene: TRBV2; CDR3 DNA: TGTGCCAGCAGTAGCGGAAGCTCCTACAATGAGCAGTTCTTC; CDR3 protein: CASSSGSSYNEQFF
D gene: -; clone size: -; J gene: TRBJ2-7; V gene: TRBV9; CDR3 DNA: TGTGCCAGCAGCGTAGGCGGGGGACACTCCTACGAGCAGTACTTC; CDR3 protein: CASSVGGGHSYEQYF
D gene: -; clone size: -; J gene: TRBJ1-3; V gene: TRBV18; CDR3 DNA: TGTGCCAGCTCTCCGGACGGGATCTCTGGAAACACCATATATTTT; CDR3 protein: CASSPDGISGNTIYF
D gene: TRBD1; clone size: -; J gene: TRBJ1-4; V gene: TRBV27; CDR3 DNA: TGTGCCAGCAGTACGGACAGGGGTGGTGAAAAACTGTTTTTT; CDR3 protein: CASSTDRGGEKLFF
D gene: TRBD1; clone size: -; J gene: TRBJ1-4; V gene: TRBV18; CDR3 DNA: TGTGCCAGCTCACCCCGGGGACAGGTTCGGAATGAAAAACTGTTTTTT; CDR3 protein: CASSPRGQVRNEKLFF
D gene: TRBD2; clone size: -; J gene: TRBJ2-3; V gene: TRBV5-6; CDR3 DNA: TGTGCCAGCAGCTCAGGACTAGCGGGAGTTTTCACAGATACGCAGTATTTT; CDR3 protein: CASSSGLAGVFTDTQYF
D gene: TRBD1; clone size: -; J gene: TRBJ2-6; V gene: TRBV28; CDR3 DNA: TGTGCCAGCAGACCCGGGACAGGGACACTTAGGTTCTCTGGGGCCAACGTCCTGACTTTC; CDR3 protein: CASRPGTGTLRFSGANVLTF
D gene: TRBD2; clone size: once; J gene: TRBJ2-2; V gene: TRBV5-6; CDR3 DNA: TGTGCCAGCAGCCGAGAACTAGCGGGGGGCCTCACCGGGGAGCTGTTTTTT; CDR3 protein: CASSRELAGGLTGELFF
D gene: -; clone size: -; J gene: TRBJ2-3; V gene: TRBV15; CDR3 DNA: TGTGCCACCAGCAGAGACTCTACCCCGACAACAGATACGCAGTATTTT; CDR3 protein: CATSRDSTPTTDTQYF
D gene: TRBD1; clone size: few; J gene: TRBJ2-7; V gene: TRBV27; CDR3 DNA: TGTGCCAGCAGCCCGACAGGGGACCCTTACGAGCAGTACTTC; CDR3 protein: CASSPTGDPYEQYF
D gene: -; clone size: -; J gene: TRBJ1-3; V gene: TRBV4-3; CDR3 DNA: TGCGCCAGCAGTTCAGGGTACTCTGGAAACACCATATATTTT; CDR3 protein: CASSSGYSGNTIYF
D gene: -; clone size: few; J gene: TRBJ2-7; V gene: TRBV7-8; CDR3 DNA: TGTGCCAGCAGCCGGGACACAGCCTACGAGCAGTACTTC; CDR3 protein: CASSRDTAYEQYF
D gene: TRBD1; clone size: -; J gene: TRBJ1-5; V gene: TRBV7-9; CDR3 DNA: TGTGCCAGCAGCTTGGCAGGGGGAGGTAGTCAGCCCCAGCATTTT; CDR3 protein: CASSLAGGGSQPQHF
D gene: -; clone size: -; J gene: TRBJ1-3; V gene: TRBV6-1; CDR3 DNA: TGTGCCAGCAGTGCCGGCGGGGACTCTGGAAACACCATATATTTT; CDR3 protein: CASSAGGDSGNTIYF
D gene: -; clone size: -; J gene: TRBJ1-6; V gene: TRBV28; CDR3 DNA: TGTGCCAGCAGCGCGCCCCGGGGGGCCCATAATTCACCCCTCCACTTT; CDR3 protein: CASSAPRGAHNSPLHF
D gene: TRBD1; clone size: -; J gene: TRBJ2-7; V gene: TRBV9; CDR3 DNA: TGTGCCAGCAGCCCTTCGACCGGGACAGTATACGAGCAGTACTTC; CDR3 protein: CASSPSTGTVYEQYF
D gene: -; clone size: -; J gene: TRBJ1-3; V gene: TRBV5-4; CDR3 DNA: TGTGCCAGCAGCTTGGACGGGGTGGGAAACACCATATATTTT; CDR3 protein: CASSLDGVGNTIYF
D gene: -; clone size: -; J gene: TRBJ2-5; V gene: TRBV30; CDR3 DNA: TGTGCCTGGACCCGGTCACGGGGGTCGGGGACCCAGTACTTC; CDR3 protein: CAWTRSRGSGTQYF
D gene: TRBD1; clone size: -; J gene: TRBJ2-5; V gene: TRBV5-4; CDR3 DNA: TGTGCCAGCAGCTTGGCGGGGACAGGGCAAGAGACCCAGTACTTC; CDR3 protein: CASSLAGTGQETQYF
D gene: TRBD1; clone size: -; J gene: TRBJ1-1; V gene: TRBV7-2; CDR3 DNA: TGTGCCAGCAGCTCAGACAGGGTAAGGACTGAAGCTTTCTTT; CDR3 protein: CASSSDRVRTEAFF
D gene: TRBD1; clone size: -; J gene: TRBJ1-1; V gene: TRBV7-6; CDR3 DNA: TGTGCCAGCAGCTTAGGACAGGGAGACACTGAAGCTTTCTTT; CDR3 protein: CASSLGQGDTEAFF
D gene: TRBD1; clone size: -; J gene: TRBJ2-4; V gene: TRBV19; CDR3 DNA: TGTGCCAGTAGTATAGTCCGACAGACAGGGCTAGCCAAAAACATTCAGTACTTC; CDR3 protein: CASSIVRQTGLAKNIQYF
D gene: TRBD1; clone size: -; J gene: TRBJ2-7; V gene: TRBV2; CDR3 DNA: TGTGCCAGCAGGGAGGGGACAGGGGCTCGTGAAGGCGAGCAGTACTTC; CDR3 protein: CASREGTGAREGEQYF
D gene: -; clone size: -; J gene: TRBJ2-5; V gene: TRBV28; CDR3 DNA: TGTGCCAGCAGTTGGGCCGGGAATCCGGAGACCCAGTACTTC; CDR3 protein: CASSWAGNPETQYF
D gene: -; clone size: -; J gene: TRBJ1-5; V gene: TRBV10-2; CDR3 DNA: TGCGCCAGCAGTGAGGCTGAGGTCGATCAGCCCCAGCATTTT; CDR3 protein: CASSEAEVDQPQHF
D gene: TRBD1; clone size: -; J gene: TRBJ2-5; V gene: TRBV12-5; CDR3 DNA: TGTGCTAGTGGTTCTTCAGGGGGTCGGGAGACCCAGTACTTC; CDR3 protein: CASGSSGGRETQYF
D gene: -; clone size: -; J gene: TRBJ2-3; V gene: TRBV18; CDR3 DNA: TGTGCCAGCTCCCCCGGTGGACAGAGCACAGATACGCAGTATTTT; CDR3 protein: CASSPGGQSTDTQYF
D gene: TRBD2; clone size: few; J gene: TRBJ2-7; V gene: TRBV7-2; CDR3 DNA: TGTGCCAGCAGCTTAGTAGCGGGAGAGTACGAGCAGTACTTC; CDR3 protein: CASSLVAGEYEQYF
D gene: -; clone size: -; J gene: TRBJ1-2; V gene: TRBV15; CDR3 DNA: TGTGCCACCAGTCAGGGAGGGGACTATGGCTACACCTTC; CDR3 protein: CATSQGGDYGYTF
D gene: -; clone size: -; J gene: TRBJ2-1; V gene: TRBV19; CDR3 DNA: TGTGCCAGTAGCATCCAACCGGATGAGCAGTTCTTC; CDR3 protein: CASSIQPDEQFF
D gene: -; clone size: -; J gene: TRBJ2-5; V gene: TRBV28; CDR3 DNA: TGTGCCAGCAGCTGGGACATCCAAGAGACCCAGTACTTC; CDR3 protein: CASSWDIQETQYF
D gene: -; clone size: -; J gene: TRBJ2-2; V gene: TRBV28; CDR3 DNA: TGTGCCAGCAGTTTAGACGTGGCGGAGAACACCGGGGAGCTGTTTTTT; CDR3 protein: CASSLDVAENTGELFF
D gene: -; clone size: -; J gene: TRBJ1-1; V gene: TRBV7-2; CDR3 DNA: TGTGCCAGCAGCTCCCTCCGGGACACCGAAGCTTTCTTT; CDR3 protein: CASSSLRDTEAFF
D gene: -; clone size: -; J gene: TRBJ2-5; V gene: TRBV7-9; CDR3 DNA: TGTGCCAGCAGCTCGACATATAAAGAGACCCAGTACTTC; CDR3 protein: CASSSTYKETQYF
D gene: -; clone size: -; J gene: TRBJ1-2; V gene: TRBV28; CDR3 DNA: TGTGCCAGCAGTTTTATCGCCAGCTATGGCTACACCTTC; CDR3 protein: CASSFIASYGYTF
D gene: TRBD1; clone size: -; J gene: TRBJ2-7; V gene: TRBV5-1; CDR3 DNA: TGCGCCAGCAGCCCTCCCTGGACAGGGGTAGGCGAGCAGTACTTC; CDR3 protein: CASSPPWTGVGEQYF
D gene: -; clone size: -; J gene: TRBJ1-2; V gene: TRBV30; CDR3 DNA: TGTGCCTGGAGTGCCCGCGGGTATGGCTACACCTTC; CDR3 protein: CAWSARGYGYTF
D gene: -; clone size: -; J gene: TRBJ2-2; V gene: TRBV9; CDR3 DNA: TGTGCCAGCAGCGTAGGGGGCTCCCCCGGGGAGCTGTTTTTT; CDR3 protein: CASSVGGSPGELFF
D gene: -; clone size: once; J gene: TRBJ1-5; V gene: TRBV18; CDR3 DNA: TGTGCCAGCTCACCTCCCCCAGGGAGGTATCAGCCCCAGCATTTT; CDR3 protein: CASSPPPGRYQPQHF
D gene: -; clone size: -; J gene: TRBJ1-6; V gene: TRBV7-9; CDR3 DNA: TGTGCCAGCAGCTTAGGAAGACAGGCCGCGACTCTTAATAATTCACCCCTCCACTTT; CDR3 protein: CASSLGRQAATLNNSPLHF